This T cell receptor beta chain was identified during a study of cytomegalovirus exposure and HLA in healthy donors. General observations from the study: TCR beta chains numbering some 160 were designated cytomegalovirus-associated. Most TCR sequences were uncommon, yet certain public TCRs appeared in many donors.

The germline V gene has CDR1 MNHEY and CDR2 SMNVEV (reference sequence). Trimming stripped 1 base from V and 0 bases from J, with 10 bases between. The CDR3 is 16 residues long. With regard to this clone: The target antigen is unknown.

The donors were part of the validation cohort, which consisted of under 150 subjects and was separate from the first cohort of 670 or so subjects. Profiled with immunoSEQ multiplex PCR; TCRdb holds only in-frame clones, not every one. Found here are hundreds of thousands of clones, approximately 90% of them singletons; the top ten hold approximately 0.88%. Sequencing was carried out using PBMCs. The clonotype comes from a woman between 18 and 30 years old in good health and CMV-seronegative. The chain is built from TRBV27 and TRBJ2-1, with D maybe TRBD2 (6 bases). In DNA form, the CDR3 reads TGTGCCAGCAGTTTATTGGCGGGAAGCTCCTACAATGAGCAGTTCTTC. It translates to CASSLLAGSSYNEQFF.